Following are 9 T cell receptor beta chains from one sample sequenced in a study of beta chain features in type 1 diabetes. Whole-study results and caveats: Shortening that was moderate but significant affected the TCRB CDR3s of Type 1 diabetes patients in all four CD4+ subsets.

The sequenced template was cDNA made from the entire isolated RNA. The data were produced by immunoSEQ multiplex PCR, yet TCRdb's version contains in-frame clones alone and is incomplete. Among roughly 53,000 clones, under 50% were seen once, and the ten largest hold approximately 1.5%. These receptors have no known antigen. Sequencing input: Tregs from blood. The source is a man under 40 with type 1 diabetes.

The genes are TRBV28 and TRBJ1-1; D is ambiguous. V was trimmed by 5 bases and J by 3 bases, leaving 13 bases between them. The CDR3 spans 14 residues. Germline V gives CDR1 MDHEN, CDR2 SYDVKM. The CDR3 spells CASSPGGWDTEAFF. CDR3 sequence (DNA): TGTGCCAGCAGTCCGGGAGGGTGGGACACTGAAGCTTTCTTT.

In DNA, the CDR3 is TGCGCCAGCAGCCTGGGGACTAGCGGGAAAAGCTCCTACAATGAGCAGTTCTTC. This codes for CASSLGTSGKSSYNEQFF. The chain uses TRBV5-1 and TRBJ2-1; the match to TRBD2 covers 13 bases. Looked up from germline, CDR1 is SGHRS and CDR2 is YFSETQ. Losses at the gene ends were 4 bases for V and 0 bases for J; bases not matched to a gene: 7. The CDR3 has 18 amino acids.

This clone came up a few times. The rearrangement joins TRBV7-2 to TRBJ2-4, with 7 positions matching TRBD1. The V gene's germline CDR1 is SGHTA and CDR2 FQGNSA. Trimming removed 5 bases from V and 6 bases from J; junction bases left unmatched: 4. The CDR3 has 13 residues. CDR3 amino acids: CASSTGARNIQYF. The CDR3 nucleotides read TGTGCCAGCAGCACAGGGGCGAGAAACATTCAGTACTTC.

This clone appeared a few times. V usage is TRBV7-9 and J usage is TRBJ2-7; 9 bases align to TRBD2. J lost 4 bases, V lost 5 bases, and 6 bases had no gene match. The CDR3 sequence is 14 residues long. From germline, CDR1 is SEHNR and CDR2 FQNEAQ (reference sequence). The CDR3 spells CASSPRAGGYEQYF. The CDR3, as DNA: TGTGCCAGCAGCCCGAGGGCGGGAGGGTACGAGCAGTACTTC.

CDR3 nucleotide sequence: TGTGCCAGCAGCTTCACTAGAAGGGATACAGAGACCCAGTACTTC. As protein: CASSFTRRDTETQYF. This chain links TRBV7-2 with TRBJ2-5, with a weak D call TRBD2 (5 bases). Germline V lookup: CDR1 SGHTA, CDR2 FQGNSA. V gave up 3 bases and J gave up 4 bases, with 15 bases separating them. CDR3 length: 15 amino acids.

This clone has only one observation. The chain recombines TRBV6-1 with TRBJ2-2; possible D gene TRBD2, 6 bases. The germline V and J ends were trimmed by 7 bases and 7 bases, with 13 bases remaining between them. CDR1 is MNHNS and CDR2 is SASEGT in the germline V gene. There are 13 residues in the CDR3. The CDR3 nucleotides read TGTGCCAGCAAAATGGGAGGTCACGGGGAGCTGTTTTTT. Protein: CASKMGGHGELFF.

The chain combines TRBV28 with TRBJ2-7, with D possibly TRBD2 on 7 matching bases. Germline CDR1 reads MDHEN; CDR2 reads SYDVKM. This CDR3 spans 14 amino acids. The V gene lost 6 bases and the J gene lost 4 bases, with 16 bases spanning the gap. The CDR3 protein is CASSPPGGPYEQYF. CDR3 bases: TGTGCCAGCAGCCCGCCGGGGGGCCCTTACGAGCAGTACTTC.

This clone has only a few counts. V and J are TRBV7-9 and TRBJ2-3; tentatively, D is TRBD2 (5 bases). The germline V and J ends were trimmed by 9 bases and 3 bases, with 13 bases remaining between them. This CDR3 spans 13 amino acids. Germline assignment: CDR1 SEHNR and CDR2 FQNEAQ (reference sequence). The CDR3 DNA reads TGTGCCAGGGCTAACAGCGGAACAGATACGCAGTATTTT. It yields the protein CARANSGTDTQYF.

By proportion, this clone is medium-sized. V usage is TRBV7-9 and J usage is TRBJ2-1; 10 bases align to TRBD2. Trimming at V came to 5 bases and at J to 0 bases, leaving 4 bases not matched to a gene. This CDR3 spans 16 amino acids. Per the germline V gene, CDR1 is SEHNR and CDR2 is FQNEAQ (reference sequence). The CDR3 DNA is TGTGCCAGCAGCCCGCGGACTAGCGGCTCCTACAATGAGCAGTTCTTC. Amino acid sequence: CASSPRTSGSYNEQFF.